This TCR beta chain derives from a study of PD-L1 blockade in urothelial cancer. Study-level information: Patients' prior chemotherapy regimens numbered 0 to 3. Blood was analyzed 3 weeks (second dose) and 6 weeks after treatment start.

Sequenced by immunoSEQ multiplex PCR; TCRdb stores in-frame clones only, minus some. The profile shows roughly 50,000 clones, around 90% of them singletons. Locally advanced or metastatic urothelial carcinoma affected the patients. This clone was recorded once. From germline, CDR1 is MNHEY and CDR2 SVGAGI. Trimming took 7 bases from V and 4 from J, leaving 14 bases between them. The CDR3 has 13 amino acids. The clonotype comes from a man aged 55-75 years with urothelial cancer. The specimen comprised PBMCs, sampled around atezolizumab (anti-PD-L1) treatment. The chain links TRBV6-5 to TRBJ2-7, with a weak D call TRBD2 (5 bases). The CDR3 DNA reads TGTGCCAGCACGCGGGCGGCGGAGTACGAGCAGTACTTC. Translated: CASTRAAEYEQYF.